This T cell receptor beta chain was documented in a study of vaccination effects on CD4 cells after COVID-19. Study background: Sampling occurred a median 72 days post second dose, range 14 to 241.

On this clone: The antigen is not known.

Prior to sequencing, the ViraFEST assay stimulated PBMC with viral peptide pools, which expanded the antigen-specific CD4+ T cells. CD4+ T cells were isolated after 10 days of culture. Subjects were given two BNT162b2 or mRNA-1273 vaccine doses. Vaccine recipients lacked prior SARS-CoV-2 infection and had negative nucleocapsid antibodies. In the cultures, half the medium was exchanged for IL-2 medium on days 3 and 7. Using immunoSEQ multiplex PCR, the repertoire was profiled, and TCRdb retains in-frame clones only, with some absent. The sample includes about 59,000 clones, around 80% of them seen just once. There are 13 residues in the CDR3. The J segment lost 6 bases and the V segment lost 3 bases, leaving 4 bases of the junction unmatched. Germline CDR1 MNHNS, CDR2 SASEGT. Study findings and constraints: Healthy vaccinees showed cross-reactivity with common cold coronaviruses in only 1 of 255 vaccine-induced clones.

This specimen was CD4+ T cells from PBMCs cultured with HCoV-OC43 spike peptides, taken after COVID-19 vaccination. The sample's subset: HCoV-OC43 spike overlapping peptide pool stimulation. This sequence joins TRBV6-1 and TRBJ2-7, with TRBD1 matching over 8 bases. The TCR was taken from a human donor who received a COVID-19 vaccine. CDR3 amino acids: CASSEGQALEQYV. In nucleotides, the CDR3 is TGTGCCAGCAGTGAGGGACAGGCCCTCGAGCAGTACGTC.